What follows are 15 T cell receptor beta chains derived from one specimen sequenced in a study of blood T cell repertoires in COVID-19. The repertoire was sequenced with immunoSEQ multiplex PCR; TCRdb's copy has only in-frame clones and lacks some. This table holds roughly 200,000 clones, about 88% found once. The specimen sequenced was peripheral blood. The receptors were gathered from a woman in her 40s who had recovered from COVID-19.

This rearrangement joins TRBV4-2 to TRBJ2-3; D call uncertain. Trimming cost V 3 bases and J 1 base, with 8 bases left between them. The CDR3 is made up of 14 amino acids. CDR1 LGHNA and CDR2 YNFKEQ come from the germline V gene. In nucleotides, the CDR3 is TGTGCCAGCAGCCAGGTCTCAGGCACAGATACGCAGTATTTT. Protein product: CASSQVSGTDTQYF.

This rearrangement joins TRBV7-2 to TRBJ2-3; 12 nucleotides align to TRBD2. The V and J ends lost 3 bases and 7 bases, in that order; junction bases with no gene match: 2. The CDR3 is 14 residues long. Germline CDR1 and CDR2: SGHTA and FQGNSA. DNA of the CDR3: TGTGCCAGCAGCTTCGGACTAGCGGGATATACGCAGTATTTT. The encoded protein is CASSFGLAGYTQYF.

V is TRBV27 and J is TRBJ2-5, with 8 bases that match TRBD2. The CDR3 spans 18 residues. Trimming cost V 3 bases and J 5 bases; bases outside gene matches: 17. Germline V gene lookup returns CDR1 MNHEY and CDR2 SMNVEV (reference sequence). The CDR3 nucleotides are TGTGCCAGCAGTTTGAGGCGCCTAGCGGGCAGTGCGGGGGAGACCCAGTACTTC. Translated, it gives CASSLRRLAGSAGETQYF.

CDR3 nucleotide sequence: TGCGCCAGCAGCTTGGAGGCTAGCGGGTGGAATGAGCAGTTCTTC. This gives the protein CASSLEASGWNEQFF. The chain joins TRBV5-1 to TRBJ2-1; 8 nucleotides line up with TRBD2. This CDR3 comprises 15 residues. CDR1 and CDR2 from the germline V gene are SGHRS and YFSETQ. Unmatched junction bases numbered 6, after V lost 0 bases and J lost 7 bases.

The chain is built from TRBV27 and TRBJ2-3; 9 bases fit TRBD1. The trim removed 10 bases at V and 4 bases at J, leaving 6 bases unmatched. Germline values: CDR1 MNHEY, CDR2 SMNVEV (reference sequence). CDR3 length: 13 residues. CDR3 coding DNA: TGTGCCACGACGGACAGGGGACCAGATACGCAGTATTTT. This encodes CATTDRGPDTQYF.

The gene calls are TRBV19 and TRBJ2-1; 9 bases map to TRBD2. CDR3 length equals 17 residues. J lost 4 bases, V lost 5 bases, and 12 bases had no gene match. Germline CDR1 is LNHDA and CDR2 is SQIVND (reference sequence). CDR3 sequence: CASSALRASGVYNEQFF. The CDR3 nucleotides are TGTGCCAGTAGTGCGTTGCGGGCTAGCGGGGTTTACAATGAGCAGTTCTTC.

This clone was seen a few times. The chain links TRBV5-5 to TRBJ2-3; possibly TRBD1 for D (6 bases). The CDR3 has 16 residues. The V end was cut by 4 bases, the J end by 0 bases, with 15 bases between. CDR1 and CDR2 (germline): SGHKS, YYEKEE (reference sequence). The CDR3 protein is CASSTGQFSSTDTQYF. The CDR3 nucleotides read TGTGCCAGCAGCACTGGACAGTTTTCTAGCACAGATACGCAGTATTTT.

V gene TRBV3-1 (or the pseudogene TRBV3-2) combines with J gene TRBJ2-1, with 8 positions matching TRBD1. With V trimmed by 3 bases and J by 4 bases, 5 bases remained unmatched. Per germline, CDR1 LGHDT and CDR2 YNNKEL (reference sequence). CDR3 length: 15 residues. CDR3 DNA: TGTGCCAGCAGCCAGACAGGGGAAAATTACAATGAGCAGTTCTTC. It specifies CASSQTGENYNEQFF.

The chain uses TRBV5-1 and TRBJ1-3; possible D gene TRBD1, 6 bases. This CDR3 is built from 15 residues. Germline CDR1 reads SGHRS; CDR2 reads YFSETQ. V lost 4 bases to trimming and J lost 2 bases, with 13 bases between them. Written as DNA, the CDR3 is TGCGCCAGCAGCCTGGCGGGGGGCGCTGGAAACACCATATATTTT. Its protein product is CASSLAGGAGNTIYF.

This chain connects TRBV10-3 to TRBJ2-1; 8 bases match TRBD1. Germline lookup yields CDR1 ENHRY and CDR2 SYGVKD. The V gene end was trimmed by 3 bases and the J gene end by 2 bases; junction bases not matched to a gene: 3. The length of the CDR3 is 15 residues. The CDR3 DNA is TGTGCCATCAGTGACGGGACAGGTCCCTACAATGAGCAGTTCTTC. It specifies CAISDGTGPYNEQFF.

This chain joins TRBV9 and TRBJ2-2; the match to TRBD2 covers 12 bases. After removal of 4 bases from V and 8 bases from J, the junction contained 6 bases not matched to a gene. The CDR3 is made up of 15 amino acids. Germline lookup yields CDR1 SGDLS and CDR2 YYNGEE. The DNA of the CDR3 is TGTGCCAGCAGCCTTCGACTAGCGGGAGTGGGGGAGCTGTTTTTT. Translating it yields CASSLRLAGVGELFF.

The chain couples TRBV7-2 to TRBJ2-2; 9 bases match TRBD1. V shed 4 bases, J shed 5 bases, and the junction held 5 bases outside the gene matches. CDR1 and CDR2 (germline): SGHTA, FQGNSA. CDR3 length equals 15 residues. The CDR3 region has the DNA TGTGCCAGCAGCTCGGACAGGGGAGGAACCGGGGAGCTGTTTTTT. Protein product: CASSSDRGGTGELFF.

CDR3 protein: CASSLDVGQVTYEQYF. The CDR3 DNA follows: TGTGCCAGCAGCTTAGACGTGGGACAGGTCACCTACGAGCAGTACTTC. The chain links TRBV7-2 to TRBJ2-7; the match to TRBD1 covers 8 bases. The CDR3 has 16 residues. Trimming cost V 1 base and J 2 bases; bases outside gene matches: 7. Germline CDR1 reads SGHTA; CDR2 reads FQGNSA.

V is TRBV29-1 and J is TRBJ1-1; D may be TRBD1 (5 bases). CDR1 and CDR2 (germline): SQVTM, ANQGSEA. The CDR3 length is 13 residues. Trimming took 4 bases from V and 1 from J, leaving 10 bases between them. CDR3 bases: TGCAGCGTTGGGGGAGGGGAGAACACTGAAGCTTTCTTT. Translation: CSVGGGENTEAFF.

This clone has only a few counts. In nucleotides, the CDR3 is TGTGCCAGCAGTCTGGGACAGCACGAGGGTGGCTACACCTTC. Translation gives CASSLGQHEGGYTF. The rearrangement uses TRBV6-6 and TRBJ1-2; 7 nucleotides line up with TRBD1. The germline CDR1 and CDR2 sequences are MNHNY and SVGAGI (reference sequence). V trimming: 5 bases; J trimming: 7 bases; junction bases outside the gene matches: 10. CDR3 size: 14 residues.